These 31 T cell receptor beta chains originate from one sample sequenced in a study of blood T cell repertoires in COVID-19. Sequencing was performed with immunoSEQ multiplex PCR; in TCRdb, only in-frame clones are kept and a portion is missing. The data show about 170,000 clones, 80% to 90% seen once. The sequencing sample was made of PBMCs or T cells enriched from blood (not recorded which). These receptor sequences come from a middle-aged man who had recovered from COVID-19.

The chain employs TRBV24-1 and TRBJ2-1; D uncertain. CDR1 and CDR2 (germline): KGHDR, SFDVKD. V was cut by 4 bases and J by 7 bases, with 13 bases left in between. This CDR3 contains 14 residues. The CDR3 sequence: CATSEAGSRNEQFF. Written as DNA, the CDR3 is TGTGCCACCAGTGAGGCCGGGTCGAGGAATGAGCAGTTCTTC.

This chain links TRBV29-1 with TRBJ1-5; D remains ambiguous. V was clipped by 6 bases and J by 1 base, with 13 bases between them. CDR1 is SQVTM and CDR2 is ANQGSEA in the germline V gene. The CDR3 runs to 14 residues. This chain's CDR3 is CSVLKEDSNQPQHF. The CDR3 coding sequence is TGCAGCGTCTTAAAGGAGGACAGCAATCAGCCCCAGCATTTT.

V is TRBV7-2 and J is TRBJ2-7; tentative D call: TRBD1 (5 bases). V was pared by 2 bases and J by 4 bases, with 12 bases between. This CDR3 comprises 14 residues. Germline CDR1 and CDR2: SGHTA and FQGNSA. CDR3 sequence reads: CASSLQGGEYEQYF. CDR3 DNA sequence: TGTGCCAGCAGCTTACAGGGTGGGGAATACGAGCAGTACTTC.

The chain links TRBV4-1 to TRBJ1-2; D might be TRBD1 (6 bases). The V end was cut by 0 bases, the J end by 2 bases, with 7 bases between. This CDR3 has 14 amino acids. CDR1 and CDR2 (germline): MGHRA, YSYEKL. The CDR3 bases are TGCGCCAGCAGCCAAGAGAGGGGGAACTATGGCTACACCTTC. Translated: CASSQERGNYGYTF.

This clone was detected only a few times. The chain couples TRBV3-1 (or the pseudogene TRBV3-2) to TRBJ1-2; D not certain. The V end lost 4 bases, the J end lost 4 bases, and 13 bases lay between the germline ends. CDR1 is LGHDT and CDR2 is YNNKEL in the germline V gene (reference sequence). The length of the CDR3 is 14 residues. As DNA, the CDR3 is TGTGCCAGCAGCCCCCTAGGATCGATCTATGGCTACACCTTC. This gives the protein CASSPLGSIYGYTF.

The V gene is TRBV7-6, the J gene TRBJ2-6; 8 bases line up with TRBD1. Germline trimming cut 4 bases from V and 4 bases from J; bases unmatched to any gene: 18. CDR3 length: 20 amino acids. Germline values: CDR1 SGHVS, CDR2 FNYEAQ. As DNA, the CDR3 is TGTGCCAGCAGCTCGCCTAGCGACAGGGGCGTCCGACTCGGGGCCAACGTCCTGACTTTC. Translated, it gives CASSSPSDRGVRLGANVLTF.

V is TRBV2 and J is TRBJ2-5, with D possibly TRBD1 on 6 matching bases. The CDR3 has 13 amino acids. V was clipped by 7 bases and J by 5 bases, with 14 bases between them. Germline V gene data show CDR1 as SNHLY and CDR2 as FYNNEI. The CDR3, as DNA: TGTGCCAGCATTTTGACAGGCCTGGAGACCCAGTACTTC. Translating it yields CASILTGLETQYF.

In its sample, this clone was seen a few times. V gene TRBV7-9 combines with J gene TRBJ2-1; D remains unclear. V dropped 2 bases and J dropped 4 bases, with 9 bases sitting between them. CDR3 length: 14 amino acids. Germline CDR1 is SEHNR and CDR2 is FQNEAQ (reference sequence). CDR3 residues: CASSLPVTYNEQFF. Written as DNA, the CDR3 is TGTGCCAGCAGCTTACCGGTTACGTACAATGAGCAGTTCTTC.

This clone was seen more than once but under ten times. The chain uses TRBV27 and TRBJ1-4, with a tentative D call TRBD1 (5 bases). The CDR3 totals 14 residues. Trimming cost V 3 bases and J 8 bases, with 13 bases left between them. Germline loops: CDR1 MNHEY, CDR2 SMNVEV (reference sequence). CDR3 loop: CASSFGGSSEKLFF. CDR3 nucleotides: TGTGCCAGCAGTTTTGGGGGGTCTAGCGAAAAACTGTTTTTT.

The CDR3 spells CASSLGDSLAGDEQFF. CDR3 coding DNA: TGTGCCAGCAGCTTGGGGGATTCCCTAGCGGGGGACGAGCAGTTCTTC. The chain joins TRBV5-8 to TRBJ2-1; 10 nucleotides align to TRBD2. The trim removed 0 bases at V and 10 bases at J, leaving 10 bases unmatched. The CDR3 has 16 amino acids. Germline values: CDR1 SGHTS, CDR2 YDEGEE.

This sequence joins TRBV5-4 and TRBJ2-7; 7 bases align to TRBD2. CDR1 and CDR2 (germline): SGHNT, YYREEE (reference sequence). The CDR3 extends over 13 amino acids. The CDR3, as DNA: TGTGCACTGGGGAGCGGGGCGCCCCTCGAGCAGTACTTC. Its translation: CALGSGAPLEQYF.

The gene calls are TRBV19 and TRBJ2-3; 7 nucleotides align to TRBD2. The CDR3 has 16 residues. Germline V gene lookup returns CDR1 LNHDA and CDR2 SQIVND (reference sequence). V dropped 5 bases and J dropped 2; count of bases not matched to a gene: 10. CDR3 in amino acids: CASSAPPGGTTDTQYF. CDR3 coding DNA: TGTGCCAGTAGTGCCCCCCCGGGGGGAACCACAGATACGCAGTATTTT.

J is TRBJ1-1 and V is TRBV21-1. TRBV21-1 is labeled a pseudogene. CDR3 length: 14 residues. Here the CDR3 DNA reads TGTGCCAGCAGCAATAAGCAAACGAACACTGAAGCTTTCTTT. Encoded protein: CASSNKQTNTEAFF.

This chain links TRBV6-5 with TRBJ1-2; D is perhaps TRBD1 (5 bases). The CDR3 covers 13 residues. Germline values: CDR1 MNHEY, CDR2 SVGAGI. The V end was cut by 6 bases, the J end by 6 bases, with 14 bases between. The CDR3 sequence is CASRASGWNGYTF. CDR3 nucleotides: TGTGCCAGCAGAGCCTCAGGGTGGAATGGCTACACCTTC.

CDR3 in amino acids: CASSKDRAGQGPQHF. The CDR3 DNA sequence: TGTGCCAGTAGCAAGGACAGGGCCGGGCAGGGGCCCCAGCATTTT. The gene calls are TRBV19 and TRBJ1-5, with 8 bases matching TRBD1. The germline CDR1 and CDR2 sequences are LNHDA and SQIVND (reference sequence). V lost 6 bases and J lost 9; bases outside the gene matches: 13. The CDR3 length is 15 residues.

The chain combines TRBV6-6 with TRBJ1-1, with 10 nucleotides matching TRBD1. Germline V lookup: CDR1 MNHNY, CDR2 SVGAGI (reference sequence). The trim removed 6 bases at V and 1 base at J, leaving 2 bases unmatched. This CDR3 has 14 amino acids. This CDR3 is CASRGQGKNTEAFF. The DNA of the CDR3 is TGTGCCAGCAGGGGACAGGGGAAGAACACTGAAGCTTTCTTT.

This chain connects TRBV18 to TRBJ1-2, with 10 bases fitting TRBD1. Germline V gene data show CDR1 as KGHSH and CDR2 as LQKENI. The CDR3 length is 15 residues. The V gene end was trimmed by 6 bases and the J gene end by 8 bases; junction bases not matched to a gene: 12. The CDR3 is CASSQTGGANEGYTF. The CDR3 coding sequence is TGTGCCAGCTCTCAGACAGGGGGCGCGAATGAAGGCTACACCTTC.

The chain combines TRBV10-2 with TRBJ2-4, with 7 nucleotides matching TRBD2. Per the germline V gene, CDR1 is WSHSY and CDR2 is SAAADI. CDR3 length equals 13 residues. V was pared by 2 bases and J by 12 bases, with 7 bases of the junction left unmatched. The CDR3 DNA follows: TGCGCCAGCAGTGAGGCGGGACTAAAACATCAGTACTTC. Residues: CASSEAGLKHQYF.

The V and J genes are TRBV6-5 and TRBJ1-1, with D perhaps TRBD1 (5 bases). Germline V gene lookup returns CDR1 MNHEY and CDR2 SVGAGI. Trimming took off 5 bases at V and 3 bases at J, with 13 bases between the two ends. The CDR3 is 14 residues long. In DNA, the CDR3 is TGTGCCAGCAGTCGTCAGGGTCCGGACACTGAAGCTTTCTTT. Translation gives CASSRQGPDTEAFF.

V and J are TRBV3-1 (or the pseudogene TRBV3-2) and TRBJ1-6, with D perhaps TRBD1 (5 bases). The CDR3 consists of 15 residues. CDR1 LGHDT and CDR2 YNNKEL come from the germline V gene (reference sequence). Trimming took off 3 bases at V and 6 bases at J, with 12 bases between the two ends. DNA for the CDR3: TGTGCCAGCAGCCACGGAGGGGTAGTTAATTCACCCCTCCACTTT. As protein: CASSHGGVVNSPLHF.

This rearrangement joins TRBV19 to TRBJ1-6, with 12 bases aligning to TRBD1. The CDR3 is made up of 19 amino acids. V shed 3 bases, J shed 6 bases, and the junction held 12 bases outside the gene matches. The germline V gene encodes CDR1 LNHDA and CDR2 SQIVND (reference sequence). CDR3 nucleotides: TGTGCCAGTAGTATTGTCGGGACAGGGGGCCCCGTCCGTAATTCACCCCTCCACTTT. Its protein product is CASSIVGTGGPVRNSPLHF.

The chain couples TRBV4-1 to TRBJ2-5, with a weak D call TRBD1 (6 bases). Germline V gives CDR1 MGHRA, CDR2 YSYEKL. CDR3 length: 16 residues. V was shortened by 2 bases and J by 2 bases, with 15 bases between the two germline ends. The CDR3 coding sequence is TGCGCCAGCAGCCAAAATACCTGGACAGAGCAAGAGACCCAGTACTTC. Its translation: CASSQNTWTEQETQYF.

The rearrangement uses TRBV2 and TRBJ1-6, with TRBD1 as a possible D gene (5 bases). V lost 11 bases, J lost 0 bases, and 8 bases lay in between. This CDR3 has 13 residues. CDR1 SNHLY and CDR2 FYNNEI come from the germline V gene. The CDR3 sequence: CAGGSSYNSPLHF. For the CDR3, the DNA is TGTGCCGGGGGGAGCTCCTATAATTCACCCCTCCACTTT.

The V and J genes are TRBV30 and TRBJ2-7; 7 positions agree with TRBD1. Germline CDR1 is GTSNPN and CDR2 is SVGIG (reference sequence). V trimming: 2 bases; J trimming: 0 bases; junction bases outside the gene matches: 1. The CDR3 is 13 residues long. The CDR3 loop reads CAWSRQGSYEQYF. CDR3 nucleotide sequence: TGTGCCTGGAGTAGACAGGGCTCCTACGAGCAGTACTTC.

V and J are TRBV3-1 (or the pseudogene TRBV3-2) and TRBJ1-1, with D uncertain. Trimming left V 2 bases short and J 12 bases short, with 7 bases between. The CDR3 consists of 10 residues. Looked up from germline, CDR1 is LGHDT and CDR2 is YNNKEL (reference sequence). The CDR3 reads CASSQRETFF. In DNA form, the CDR3 reads TGTGCCAGCAGCCAAAGGGAGACTTTCTTT.

The chain has TRBV2 and TRBJ1-1, with D hard to call. The CDR3 extends over 13 amino acids. Germline CDR1 reads SNHLY; CDR2 reads FYNNEI. V was pared by 5 bases and J by 11 bases, with 18 bases between. CDR3 protein: CASSPGLAQLAFF. CDR3 in DNA: TGTGCCAGCAGTCCTGGACTGGCGCAATTGGCTTTCTTT.

This clone was seen a handful of times. The germline gene is not matched at one end of the junction; a read error may be the cause. The chain combines TRBV27 with TRBJ2-3; D ambiguous. This CDR3 is built from 16 residues. CDR1 is MNHEY, CDR2 SMNVEV, per germline (reference sequence). This chain's CDR3 is CASSFREPSATVTQYF. CDR3 DNA: TGTGCCAGCAGTTTTCGAGAGCCCTCCGCCACAGTTACGCAGTATTTT.

The CDR3 protein is CASSLRDRNERGYEQYF. CDR3 DNA: TGTGCCAGTAGTCTACGGGACAGGAACGAGAGGGGCTACGAGCAGTACTTC. The chain links TRBV19 to TRBJ2-7, with 8 bases identical to TRBD1. CDR1 is LNHDA, CDR2 SQIVND, per germline (reference sequence). The CDR3 covers 17 residues. Trimming cost V 5 bases and J 3 bases; bases outside gene matches: 15.

The V and J genes are TRBV10-3 and TRBJ2-7; possibly TRBD2 for D (6 bases). Looked up from germline, CDR1 is ENHRY and CDR2 is SYGVKD. V dropped 8 bases and J dropped 2 bases, with 13 bases sitting between them. The CDR3 sequence is 13 residues long. In DNA, the CDR3 is TGTGCCATCGGAGGGACGGCAGCCTACGAGCAGTACTTC. Protein sequence: CAIGGTAAYEQYF.

The chain is built from TRBV21-1 and TRBJ1-4; TRBD1, the table's D call, lacks a check against the DNA. TRBV21-1 is classified as a pseudogene. The CDR3 extends over 17 amino acids. In nucleotides, the CDR3 is TGTGCCAGCAGCAAGGGACAGGAACCCTTAACTAATGAAAAACTGTTTTTT. Protein product: CASSKGQEPLTNEKLFF.

This chain joins TRBV5-1 and TRBJ1-2, with D possibly TRBD1 on 6 matching bases. Germline CDR1 is SGHRS and CDR2 is YFSETQ. This CDR3 is built from 14 residues. The V gene lost 1 base and the J gene lost 2 bases, with 9 bases spanning the gap. In nucleotides, the CDR3 is TGCGCCAGCAGCTTGAGCCAGGGGAACTATGGCTACACCTTC. It specifies CASSLSQGNYGYTF.